This TCR beta chain originates from a study of cytomegalovirus exposure and HLA in healthy donors. The CDR3 consists of 14 residues. The germline gives CDR1 MNHEY, CDR2 SVGAGI. Trimming took 8 bases from V and 4 from J; bases not matched to a gene: 11. 13 Jbeta primers and 60 Vbeta primers were used for the PCR. Some clones are missing from TCRdb's copy, which holds only in-frame ones; the method was immunoSEQ multiplex PCR. The sample contains under 150,000 clones, about four fifths of which appear only once. The receptor's source is a man in his thirties or forties in good health and CMV-seronegative. The sequenced material came from PBMCs. V is TRBV6-5 and J is TRBJ2-7; 7 positions match TRBD1. In DNA form, the CDR3 reads TGTGCCAGCGGACAGGCTCAGAGACCGTACGAGCAGTACTTC. Translating it yields CASGQAQRPYEQYF.